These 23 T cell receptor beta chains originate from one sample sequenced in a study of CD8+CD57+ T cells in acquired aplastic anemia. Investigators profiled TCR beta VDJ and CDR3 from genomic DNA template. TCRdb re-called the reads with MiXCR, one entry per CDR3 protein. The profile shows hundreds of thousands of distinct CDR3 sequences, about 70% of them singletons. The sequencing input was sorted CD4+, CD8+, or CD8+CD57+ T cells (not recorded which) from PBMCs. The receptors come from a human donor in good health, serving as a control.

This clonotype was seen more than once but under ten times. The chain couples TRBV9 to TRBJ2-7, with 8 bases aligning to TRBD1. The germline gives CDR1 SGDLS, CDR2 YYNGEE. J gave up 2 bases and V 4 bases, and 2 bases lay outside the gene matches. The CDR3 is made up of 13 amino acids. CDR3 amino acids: CASSQQGAYEQYF. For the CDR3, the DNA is TGTGCCAGCAGCCAACAGGGGGCCTACGAGCAGTACTTC.

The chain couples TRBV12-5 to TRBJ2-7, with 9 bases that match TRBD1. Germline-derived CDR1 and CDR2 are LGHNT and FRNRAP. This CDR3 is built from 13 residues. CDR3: CATSDPGQGEQYF. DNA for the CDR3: TGTGCCACCAGTGACCCGGGACAGGGTGAGCAGTACTTC.

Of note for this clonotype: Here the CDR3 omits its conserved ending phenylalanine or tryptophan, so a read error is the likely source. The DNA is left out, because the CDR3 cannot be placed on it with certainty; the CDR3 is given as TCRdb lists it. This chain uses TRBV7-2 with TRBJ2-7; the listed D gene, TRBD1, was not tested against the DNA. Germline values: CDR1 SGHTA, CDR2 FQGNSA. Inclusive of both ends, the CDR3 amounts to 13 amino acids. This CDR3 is CASSLGNQPQHFG.

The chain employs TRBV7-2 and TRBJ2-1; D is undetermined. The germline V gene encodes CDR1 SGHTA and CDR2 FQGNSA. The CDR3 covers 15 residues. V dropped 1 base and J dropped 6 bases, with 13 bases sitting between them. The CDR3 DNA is TGTGCCAGCAGCTTAGATTCGAAACAGCCCAATGAGCAGTTCTTC. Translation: CASSLDSKQPNEQFF.

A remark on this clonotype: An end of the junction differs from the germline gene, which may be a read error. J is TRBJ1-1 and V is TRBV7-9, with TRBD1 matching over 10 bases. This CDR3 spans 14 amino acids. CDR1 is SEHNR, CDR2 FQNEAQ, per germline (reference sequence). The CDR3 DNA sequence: TGTGCCAGCAGCGGACGGACAGGGGGACTCTTCGGGCCGTTT. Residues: CASSGRTGGLFGPF.

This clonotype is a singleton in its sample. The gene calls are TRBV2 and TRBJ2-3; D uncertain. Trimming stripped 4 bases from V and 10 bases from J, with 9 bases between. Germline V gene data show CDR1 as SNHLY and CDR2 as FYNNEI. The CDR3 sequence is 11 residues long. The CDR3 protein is CASSGHTAQYF. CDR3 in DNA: TGTGCCAGCAGTGGACACACTGCGCAGTATTTT.

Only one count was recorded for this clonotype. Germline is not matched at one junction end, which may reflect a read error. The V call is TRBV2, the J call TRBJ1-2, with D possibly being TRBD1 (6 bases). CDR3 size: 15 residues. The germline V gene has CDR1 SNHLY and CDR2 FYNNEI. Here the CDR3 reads CASSHEGAGDYCYTF. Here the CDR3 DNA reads TGCGCCAGCAGCCACGAAGGGGCAGGGGACTATTGCTACACGTTC.

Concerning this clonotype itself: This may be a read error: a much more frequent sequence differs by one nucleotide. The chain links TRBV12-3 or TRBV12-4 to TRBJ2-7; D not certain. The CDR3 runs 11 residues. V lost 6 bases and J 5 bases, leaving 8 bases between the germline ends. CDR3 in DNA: TGTGCCAGCAGCCTACTCCACGAGCAGTACTTC. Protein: CASSLLHEQYF.

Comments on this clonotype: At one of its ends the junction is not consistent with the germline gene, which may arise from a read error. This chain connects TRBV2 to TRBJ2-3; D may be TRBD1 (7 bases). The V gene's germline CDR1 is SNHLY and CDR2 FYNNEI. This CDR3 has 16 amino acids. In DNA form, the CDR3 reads TGTGCCATCAGGGGGGAAACGGGACTGAGCACAGACACGCAGTATTTT. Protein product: CAIRGETGLSTDTQYF.

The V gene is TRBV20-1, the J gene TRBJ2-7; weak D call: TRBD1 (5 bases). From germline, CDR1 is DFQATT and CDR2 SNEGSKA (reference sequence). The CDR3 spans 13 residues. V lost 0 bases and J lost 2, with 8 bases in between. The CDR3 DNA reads TGCAGTGCTAGAGAGGCAGGGACCTACGAGCAGTACTTC. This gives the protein CSAREAGTYEQYF.

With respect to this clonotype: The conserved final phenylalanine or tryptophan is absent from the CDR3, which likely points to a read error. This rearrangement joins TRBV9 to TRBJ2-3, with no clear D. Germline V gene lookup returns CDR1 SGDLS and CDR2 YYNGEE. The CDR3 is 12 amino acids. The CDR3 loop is CASSRVPDTQYL. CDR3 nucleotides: TGTGCCAGCAGCCGTGTCCCAGATACTCAGTATCTT.

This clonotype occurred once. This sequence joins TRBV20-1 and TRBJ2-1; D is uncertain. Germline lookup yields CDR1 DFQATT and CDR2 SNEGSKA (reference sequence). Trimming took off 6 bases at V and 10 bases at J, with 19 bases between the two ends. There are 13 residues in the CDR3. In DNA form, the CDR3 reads TGCAGTGCCCCGTCAGCCCGTTCGAGGGAGCAGTTCTTC. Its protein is CSAPSARSREQFF.

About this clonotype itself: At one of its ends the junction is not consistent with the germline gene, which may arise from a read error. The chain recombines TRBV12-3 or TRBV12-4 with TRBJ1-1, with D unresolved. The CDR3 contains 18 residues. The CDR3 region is CARSLGPPRGKMNTEAFF. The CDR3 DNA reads TGTGCCCGCAGTTTAGGTCCCCCACGAGGGAAGATGAACACTGAAGCTTTCTTT.

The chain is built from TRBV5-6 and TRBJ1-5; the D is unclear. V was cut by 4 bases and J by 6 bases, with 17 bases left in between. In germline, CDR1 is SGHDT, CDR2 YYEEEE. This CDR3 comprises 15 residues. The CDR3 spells CASSLGPGKGQPQHF. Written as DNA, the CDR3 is TGTGCCAGCAGCCTGGGCCCTGGGAAGGGTCAGCCCCAGCATTTT.

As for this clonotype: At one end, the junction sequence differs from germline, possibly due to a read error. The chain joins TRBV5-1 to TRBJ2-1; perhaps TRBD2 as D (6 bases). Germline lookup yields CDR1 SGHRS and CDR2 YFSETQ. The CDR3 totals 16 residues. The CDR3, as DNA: TGCGCCAGCAGCTCGGCCCCGGGGGAAAGGTTCAATGGGCAGTTCTTC. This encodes CASSSAPGERFNGQFF. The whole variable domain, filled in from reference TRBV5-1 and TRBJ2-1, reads KAGVTQTPRYLIKTRGQQVTLSCSPISGHRSVSWYQQTPGQGLQFLFEYFSETQRNKGNFPGRFSGRQFSNSRSEMNVSTLELGDSALYLCASSSAPGERFNGQFFGPGTRLTVL.

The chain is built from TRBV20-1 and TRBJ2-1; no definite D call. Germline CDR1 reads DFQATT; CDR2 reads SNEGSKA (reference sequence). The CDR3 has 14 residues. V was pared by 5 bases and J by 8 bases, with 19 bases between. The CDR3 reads CSARTLKLSYEQFF. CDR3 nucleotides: TGCAGTGCTCGAACACTGAAGCTTTCTTATGAGCAGTTCTTC.

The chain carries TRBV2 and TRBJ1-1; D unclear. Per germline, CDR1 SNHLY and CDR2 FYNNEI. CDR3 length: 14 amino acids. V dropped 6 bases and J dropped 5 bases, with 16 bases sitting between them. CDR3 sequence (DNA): TGTGCCAGCAGCGTAGTGCCCGGAGCGACTGAAGCTTTCTTT. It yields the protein CASSVVPGATEAFF.

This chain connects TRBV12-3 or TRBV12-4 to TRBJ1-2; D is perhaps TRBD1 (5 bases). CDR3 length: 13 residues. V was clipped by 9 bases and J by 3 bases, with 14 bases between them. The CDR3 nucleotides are TGTGCCAGTGTGAGGGGTCGGGACTATGGCTACACCTTC. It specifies CASVRGRDYGYTF.

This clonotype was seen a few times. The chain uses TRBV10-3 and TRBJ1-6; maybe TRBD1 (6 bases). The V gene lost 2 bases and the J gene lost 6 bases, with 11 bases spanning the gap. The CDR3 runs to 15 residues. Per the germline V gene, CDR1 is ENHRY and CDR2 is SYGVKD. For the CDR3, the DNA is TGTGCCATCAGTGAGCCTACAGGGCTTAATTCACCCCTCCACTTT. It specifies CAISEPTGLNSPLHF.

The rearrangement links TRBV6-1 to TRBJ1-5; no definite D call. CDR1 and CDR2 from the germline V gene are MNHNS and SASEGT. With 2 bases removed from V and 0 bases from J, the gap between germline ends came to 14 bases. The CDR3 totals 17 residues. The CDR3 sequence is CASSEIVTEYSNQPQHF. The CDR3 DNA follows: TGTGCCAGCAGTGAAATAGTGACGGAATATAGCAATCAGCCCCAGCATTTT.

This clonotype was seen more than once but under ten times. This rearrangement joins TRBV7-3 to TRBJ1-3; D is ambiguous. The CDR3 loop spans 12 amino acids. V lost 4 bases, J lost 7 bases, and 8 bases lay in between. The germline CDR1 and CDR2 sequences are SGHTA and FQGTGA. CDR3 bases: TGTGCCAGCAGCTATGGGGTTAACACCATATATTTT. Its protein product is CASSYGVNTIYF.

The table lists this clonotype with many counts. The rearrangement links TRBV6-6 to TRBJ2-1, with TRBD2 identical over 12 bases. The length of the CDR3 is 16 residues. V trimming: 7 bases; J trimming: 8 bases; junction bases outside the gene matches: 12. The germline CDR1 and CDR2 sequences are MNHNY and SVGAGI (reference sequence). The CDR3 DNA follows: TGTGCCAGCAAAAAGCATCTAGCGGGGGGGCCGGATGAGCAGTTCTTC. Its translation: CASKKHLAGGPDEQFF.

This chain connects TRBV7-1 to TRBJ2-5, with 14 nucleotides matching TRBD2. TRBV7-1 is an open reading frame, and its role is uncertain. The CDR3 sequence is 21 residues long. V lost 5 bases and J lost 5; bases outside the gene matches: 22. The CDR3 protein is CASSHPGSGRLAGGPAETQYF. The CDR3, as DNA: TGTGCCAGCAGCCACCCAGGGAGTGGGAGACTAGCGGGAGGGCCGGCGGAGACCCAGTACTTC.